This T cell receptor beta chain was profiled in a study of blood T cell repertoires in COVID-19. About the research overall: Italy, Spain and the United States were the sources of the convalescent and acute COVID-19 samples.

Assay: immunoSEQ multiplex PCR; the TCRdb copy retains only in-frame clones and omits some. The sample consists of 150,000 or so clones, 75% to 90% of them appearing once. Participants were aged about 18 to 95 years, lived in roughly 25 US areas, and enrolled virtually. Among Cohort 3 donors, those recovered had two negative PCRs, clearance, or symptom resolution. This CDR3 is 13 amino acids long. From germline, CDR1 is SGHRS and CDR2 YFSETQ. V dropped 9 bases and J dropped 5; count of bases not matched to a gene: 5. The sample comprised PBMCs or T cells enriched from blood (not recorded which). This clonotype was sampled from a woman aged 55-70 years who had recovered from COVID-19. The V and J genes are TRBV5-1 and TRBJ2-2; 9 nucleotides align to TRBD1. CDR3 DNA sequence: TGCGCCACCGGGACAGGGAATACCGGGGAGCTGTTTTTT. It specifies CATGTGNTGELFF.